The TCR beta chain under discussion was sequenced for a study of patients and donors after allogeneic stem cell transplantation (dated by TCRdb to between 2020 and 2021). Worth noting for this clonotype: Its cognate antigen has yet to be identified. Base-call qualities are not available, and no considerably larger clone is one nucleotide away.

Libraries came from RT-PCR. The sequencing machine was a NextSeq 550. TCRdb's own reprocessing of the public reads used fastp at Q25 and MiXCR and kept productive beta chains. Records with the same CDR3 protein are collapsed into one entry carrying the most frequent genes and DNA. The sample table shows approximately 150,000 distinct CDR3 sequences, and 30% to 45% are seen once. The ten largest clones take up around half of the sample. Input material: blood, either unsorted or a sorted T cell fraction (not recorded which). This clonotype was obtained from a human donor who was either an allogeneic HSCT recipient or a stem cell or donor lymphocyte infusion donor (not recorded which). It is not recorded whose cells these are; they may come from a transplant donor.

The CDR3 protein is CASSLYSGQTQYF. The DNA sequence reads TGTGCCAGCAGTTTATATTCAGGGCAGACCCAGTACTTC. The chain links TRBV28 with TRBJ2-5, and perhaps TRBD1 as D gene, on 5 matching bases. From its cysteine to its phenylalanine, the CDR3 spans 13 amino acids. The retained sequence is limited to the CDR3, 39 bases, with the frame set at the first base. V was cut back by 1 base and J by 6 bases, leaving a gap of 9 bases between them. Per the germline V gene, MDHEN is the CDR1 and SYDVKM is the CDR2.